This T cell receptor (beta chain) was observed in a study of T cells of healthy individuals (dated 2018 in TCRdb). Libraries were prepared through 5' RACE. Sequencing was performed on an Illumina MiSeq. The raw public data were reprocessed by TCRdb itself: fastp quality trimming at Q25, MiXCR clonotype calling, in-frame beta chains only. Each record represents a unique CDR3 protein, reported with the most common genes and DNA among its rows. The sample table lists 65,000 to 95,000 distinct CDR3 sequences, roughly 5.1% of them with a count of one. The top ten hold roughly 7.5% of the sample. Trimming takes 5 bases off V and 5 bases off J; junction bases not matched to a gene: 6. The CDR3 spans 15 residues, from the cysteine through the phenylalanine. This entry keeps only the CDR3 DNA: 45 bases, framed from base 1. CDR1 MRHNA and CDR2 SNTAGT are derived from the germline V gene. This clonotype was observed many times. It lacks a known antigen. Per-base qualities were not stored, and no clone one base away is much larger.

The TCR sequence derives from a female donor in good health. The chain employs TRBV6-4 and TRBJ2-3, with 11 middle bases fitting TRBD2. The DNA sequence is as follows: TGTGCCAGCAGTTCACTAGCGGGAGAGCAAGATACGCAGTATTTT. This gives the protein CASSSLAGEQDTQYF.